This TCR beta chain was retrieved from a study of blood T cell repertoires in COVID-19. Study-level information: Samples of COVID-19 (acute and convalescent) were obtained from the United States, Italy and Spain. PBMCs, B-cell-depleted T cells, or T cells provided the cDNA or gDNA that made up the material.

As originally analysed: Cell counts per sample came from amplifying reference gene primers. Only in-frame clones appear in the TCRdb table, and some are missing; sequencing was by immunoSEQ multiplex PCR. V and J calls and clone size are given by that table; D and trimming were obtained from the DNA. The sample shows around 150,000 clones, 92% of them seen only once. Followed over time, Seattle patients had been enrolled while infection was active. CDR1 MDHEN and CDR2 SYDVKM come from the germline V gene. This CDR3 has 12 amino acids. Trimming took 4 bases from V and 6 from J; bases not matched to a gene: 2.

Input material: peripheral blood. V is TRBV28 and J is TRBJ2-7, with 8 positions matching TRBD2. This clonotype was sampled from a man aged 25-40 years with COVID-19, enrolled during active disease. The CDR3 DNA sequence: TGTGCCAGCAGTTCGGGGACTAGCGAGCAGTACTTC. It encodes CASSSGTSEQYF. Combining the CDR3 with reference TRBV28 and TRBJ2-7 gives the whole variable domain DVKVTQSSRYLVKRTGEKVFLECVQDMDHENMFWYRQDPGLGLRLIYFSYDVKMKEKGDIPEGYSVSREKKERFSLILESASTNQTSMYLCASSSGTSEQYFGPGTRLTVT.